These 12 T cell receptor beta chains were sequenced from one sample in a study of OX40 agonist ivuxolimab in advanced cancers. Assay: immunoSEQ multiplex PCR; the TCRdb copy retains only in-frame clones and omits some. The sample shows around 7,700 clones, 75% to 85% of them seen only once. The sequenced sample was CD4+ or CD8+ T cells sorted from blood, obtained in a trial of the OX40 agonist ivuxolimab. The receptors derive from an adult with an advanced solid tumor such as melanoma, head and neck, liver or kidney cancer.

V usage is TRBV15 and J usage is TRBJ2-2; 12 bases line up with TRBD2. CDR3 length equals 18 residues. CDR1 and CDR2 (germline): LNHNV, YYDKDF (reference sequence). Trimming removed 5 bases from V and 8 bases from J; junction bases left unmatched: 15. In DNA, the CDR3 is TGTGCCACCAGCCAGAGGAGGCTAGCGGGAGGGCCTGTGGGGGAGCTGTTTTTT. This translates into CATSQRRLAGGPVGELFF.

This rearrangement joins TRBV4-3 to TRBJ2-5; the match to TRBD1 covers 9 bases. Per germline, CDR1 LGHNA and CDR2 YSLEER. CDR3 size: 16 residues. The J segment lost 5 bases and the V segment lost 1 base, leaving 8 bases of the junction unmatched. The CDR3 region is CASSQGPGQGGETQYF. The CDR3 DNA sequence: TGCGCCAGCAGCCAAGGCCCGGGACAGGGTGGGGAGACCCAGTACTTC.

This clone was detected only a few times. This chain connects TRBV27 to TRBJ1-2; D unresolved. The CDR3 totals 11 residues. The germline V and J ends were trimmed by 6 bases and 4 bases, with 6 bases remaining between them. CDR1 is MNHEY, CDR2 SMNVEV, per germline (reference sequence). The CDR3 is CASRNPYGYTF. For the CDR3, the DNA is TGTGCCAGCAGGAACCCCTATGGCTACACCTTC.

The V call is TRBV4-1, the J call TRBJ2-7, with 9 bases identical to TRBD1. CDR1 MGHRA and CDR2 YSYEKL come from the germline V gene. The trim removed 1 base at V and 6 bases at J, leaving 13 bases unmatched. This CDR3 spans 17 amino acids. The CDR3, as DNA: TGCGCCAGCAGCCAAGCCCGGCCGGGACAGGGAACCGGCGAGCAGTACTTC. Its protein is CASSQARPGQGTGEQYF.

The chain recombines TRBV7-6 with TRBJ2-1, with D possibly matching TRBD1 (5 bases). Germline values: CDR1 SGHVS, CDR2 FNYEAQ. CDR3 size: 14 residues. V dropped 1 base and J dropped 3 bases, with 7 bases sitting between them. The DNA of the CDR3 is TGTGCCAGCAGCTTAGGGGGCTACTACAATGAGCAGTTCTTC. It codes for CASSLGGYYNEQFF.

The sample holds a few counts of this clone. This chain links TRBV27 with TRBJ2-3; a weak D match, TRBD2 (6 bases). The germline gives CDR1 MNHEY, CDR2 SMNVEV (reference sequence). The length of the CDR3 is 16 residues. V lost 5 bases to trimming and J lost 3 bases, with 18 bases between them. This chain's CDR3 is CASSPHLGEVTDTQYF. The CDR3 DNA reads TGTGCCAGCAGTCCCCATCTGGGGGAGGTGACAGATACGCAGTATTTT.

The chain is built from TRBV12-5 and TRBJ1-2; D ambiguous. Trimming took 0 bases from V and 1 from J, leaving 24 bases between them. Per germline, CDR1 LGHNT and CDR2 FRNRAP. The CDR3 runs 20 residues. CDR3 nucleotide sequence: TGTGCTAGTGGTTTGGTACCCACGGCCGAACTAGACCCCAATAACTATGGCTACACCTTC. Its translation: CASGLVPTAELDPNNYGYTF. The variable domain in full, completed from reference TRBV12-5 and TRBJ1-2, reads DARVTQTPRHKVTEMGQEVTMRCQPILGHNTVFWYRQTMMQGLELLAYFRNRAPLDDSGMPKDRFSAEMPDATLATLKIQPSEPRDSAVYFCASGLVPTAELDPNNYGYTFGSGTRLTVV.

The chain recombines TRBV7-8 with TRBJ1-5, with 7 positions matching TRBD1. The trim removed 5 bases at V and 0 bases at J, leaving 7 bases unmatched. Per germline, CDR1 SGHVS and CDR2 FQNEAQ. This CDR3 has 16 amino acids. DNA for the CDR3: TGTGCCAGCAGCCCGGGGACAGCTCTTAGCAATCAGCCCCAGCATTTT. It is translated as CASSPGTALSNQPQHF.

V is TRBV5-5 and J is TRBJ1-2; D remains ambiguous. The CDR3 consists of 13 residues. Trimming removed 0 bases from V and 2 bases from J, with 5 bases in between. CDR1 and CDR2 from the germline V gene are SGHKS and YYEKEE (reference sequence). CDR3 DNA: TGTGCCAGCAGCTTGGCAGTAAACTATGGCTACACCTTC. This translates into CASSLAVNYGYTF.

The CDR3 is CASNSGTKNIQYF. The CDR3 DNA reads as TGTGCCAGCAACTCCGGGACCAAAAACATTCAGTACTTC. This chain uses TRBV28 with TRBJ2-4; possibly TRBD2 for D (5 bases). CDR1 is MDHEN and CDR2 is SYDVKM in the germline V gene. Trimming removed 7 bases from V and 2 bases from J, with 9 bases in between. This CDR3 comprises 13 residues.

This chain uses TRBV2 with TRBJ2-7; 8 bases agree with TRBD2. After removal of 6 bases from V and 0 bases from J, the junction contained 7 bases not matched to a gene. CDR1 SNHLY and CDR2 FYNNEI come from the germline V gene. CDR3 length: 15 amino acids. CDR3 region: CASSLAGLSSYEQYF. CDR3 coding DNA: TGTGCCAGCAGCTTAGCGGGGCTAAGCTCCTACGAGCAGTACTTC.

A word on this clone: The sample contains more than one DNA sequence encoding this CDR3. V usage is TRBV27 and J usage is TRBJ2-1; D is possibly TRBD1 (5 bases). The CDR3 is made up of 12 amino acids. CDR1 and CDR2 from the germline V gene are MNHEY and SMNVEV (reference sequence). Trimming left V 3 bases short and J 8 bases short, with 8 bases between. CDR3: CASSLLGDEQFF. CDR3 sequence (DNA): TGTGCCAGCAGTTTGCTAGGGGATGAGCAGTTCTTC.